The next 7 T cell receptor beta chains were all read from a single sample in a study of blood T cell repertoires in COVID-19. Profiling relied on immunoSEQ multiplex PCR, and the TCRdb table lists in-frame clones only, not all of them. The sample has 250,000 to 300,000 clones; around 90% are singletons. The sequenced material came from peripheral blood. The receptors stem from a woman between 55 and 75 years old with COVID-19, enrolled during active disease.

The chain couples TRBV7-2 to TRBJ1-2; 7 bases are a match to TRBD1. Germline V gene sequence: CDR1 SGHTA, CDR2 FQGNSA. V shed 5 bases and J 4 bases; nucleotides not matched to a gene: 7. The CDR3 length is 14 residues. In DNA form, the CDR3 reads TGTGCCAGCAGCAGGACGACAGGGAGCTATGGCTACACCTTC. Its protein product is CASSRTTGSYGYTF.

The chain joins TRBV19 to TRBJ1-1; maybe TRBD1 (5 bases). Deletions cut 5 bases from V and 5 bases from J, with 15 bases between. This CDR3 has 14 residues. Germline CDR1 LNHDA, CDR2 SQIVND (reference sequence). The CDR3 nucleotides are TGTGCCAGTAGTCCCAGGGAGCGGGATACTGAAGCTTTCTTT. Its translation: CASSPRERDTEAFF. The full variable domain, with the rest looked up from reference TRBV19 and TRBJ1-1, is DGGITQSPKYLFRKEGQNVTLSCEQNLNHDAMYWYRQDPGQGLRLIYYSQIVNDFQKGDIAEGYSVSREKKESFPLTVTSAQKNPTAFYLCASSPRERDTEAFFGQGTRLTVV.

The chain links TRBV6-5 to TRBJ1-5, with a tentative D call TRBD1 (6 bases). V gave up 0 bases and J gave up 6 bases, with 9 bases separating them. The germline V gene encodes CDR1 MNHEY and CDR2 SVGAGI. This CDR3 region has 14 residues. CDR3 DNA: TGTGCCAGCAGTTACTCCAGGGGCGCTCAGCCCCAGCATTTT. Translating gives CASSYSRGAQPQHF.

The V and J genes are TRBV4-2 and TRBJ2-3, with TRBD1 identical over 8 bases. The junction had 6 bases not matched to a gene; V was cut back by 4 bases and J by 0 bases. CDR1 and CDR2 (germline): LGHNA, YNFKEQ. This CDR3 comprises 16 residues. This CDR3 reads CASSRSGTGSTDTQYF. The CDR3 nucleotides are TGTGCCAGCAGCCGTTCCGGGACAGGAAGCACAGATACGCAGTATTTT.

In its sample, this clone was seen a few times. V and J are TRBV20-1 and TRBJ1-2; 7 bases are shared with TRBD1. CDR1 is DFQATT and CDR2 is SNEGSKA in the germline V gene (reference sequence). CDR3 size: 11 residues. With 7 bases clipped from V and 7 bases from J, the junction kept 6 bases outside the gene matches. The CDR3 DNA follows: TGCAGTGGTTCCCAGGGGGGTGGCTACACCTTC. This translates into CSGSQGGGYTF.

For the CDR3, the DNA is TGTGCCAGCAGCCCCCCCCGAGCTAGCGGGAGAGGTCGGGAGACCCAGTACTTC. This gives the protein CASSPPRASGRGRETQYF. The V call is TRBV21-1, the J call TRBJ2-5; TRBD2 is taken as the D call from the table, unchecked against the DNA. TRBV21-1 is termed a pseudogene. This CDR3 contains 18 residues.

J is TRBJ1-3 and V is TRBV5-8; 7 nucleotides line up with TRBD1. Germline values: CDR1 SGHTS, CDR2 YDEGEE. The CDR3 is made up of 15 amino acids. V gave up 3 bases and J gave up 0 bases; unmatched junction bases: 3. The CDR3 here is CASSSAGGSGNTIYF. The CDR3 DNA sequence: TGTGCCAGCAGCTCCGCAGGGGGCTCTGGAAACACCATATATTTT.